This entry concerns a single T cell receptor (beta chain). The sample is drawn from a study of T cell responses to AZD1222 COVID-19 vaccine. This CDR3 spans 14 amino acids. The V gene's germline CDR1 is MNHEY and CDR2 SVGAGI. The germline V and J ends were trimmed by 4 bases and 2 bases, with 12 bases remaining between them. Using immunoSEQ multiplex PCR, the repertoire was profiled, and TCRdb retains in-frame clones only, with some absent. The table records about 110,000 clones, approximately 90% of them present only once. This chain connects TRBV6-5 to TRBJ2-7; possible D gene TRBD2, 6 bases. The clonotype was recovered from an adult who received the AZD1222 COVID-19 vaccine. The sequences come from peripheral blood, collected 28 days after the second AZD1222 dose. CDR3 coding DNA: TGTGCCAGCAGTTCTTCCCGACTAGCCTACGAGCAGTACTTC. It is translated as CASSSSRLAYEQYF.